What follows are 30 T cell receptor beta chains derived from one specimen sequenced in a study of blood T cells in healthy people across ages. Together with a sample-barcoded 5' primer, a J-beta primer mix was included in a second PCR lasting about 6 to 11 cycles. MiXCR was run by TCRdb on the 5' RACE reads, yielding one entry per CDR3 protein. This sample has about 1.5 million distinct CDR3 sequences, with under 55% found just once. Sequencing was done on a sample of blood. The receptor set was obtained from a young woman in good health.

The genes are TRBV20-1 and TRBJ2-1; 10 nucleotides align to TRBD2. This CDR3 is built from 16 residues. Germline V gene sequence: CDR1 DFQATT, CDR2 SNEGSKA (reference sequence). Trimming at V came to 0 bases and at J to 3 bases, leaving 5 bases not matched to a gene. Here the CDR3 reads CSAREGGLANYNEQFF. Written as DNA, the CDR3 is TGCAGTGCTAGAGAGGGGGGACTAGCGAACTACAATGAGCAGTTCTTC.

This clonotype was found a few times. The chain carries TRBV7-9 and TRBJ2-1; weak D call: TRBD2 (6 bases). This CDR3 region has 16 residues. Germline V gives CDR1 SEHNR, CDR2 FQNEAQ (reference sequence). Trimming pared 5 bases from V and 0 bases from J, leaving 14 bases between. The CDR3 region has the DNA TGTGCCAGCAGCCAACCTCTAGCGCGCTCCTACAATGAGCAGTTCTTC. Translated, it gives CASSQPLARSYNEQFF.

This chain joins TRBV2 and TRBJ1-6; no reliable D call. This CDR3 comprises 16 residues. With 3 bases removed from V and 5 bases from J, the gap between germline ends came to 14 bases. Germline V CDR1 and CDR2: SNHLY, FYNNEI. The CDR3 loop is CASSELGLWNNSPLHF. The CDR3 region has the DNA TGTGCCAGCAGTGAGCTCGGCTTATGGAATAATTCACCCCTCCACTTT.

A single count supports this clonotype. V gene TRBV20-1 combines with J gene TRBJ2-1, with 8 bases identical to TRBD1. Germline V gene sequence: CDR1 DFQATT, CDR2 SNEGSKA (reference sequence). The V and J ends lost 5 bases and 3 bases, in that order; junction bases with no gene match: 6. This CDR3 has 14 amino acids. CDR3 amino acids: CSAGPGTGYNEQFF. Here the CDR3 DNA reads TGCAGTGCTGGCCCCGGGACAGGCTACAATGAGCAGTTCTTC.

CDR3 sequence: CSVRLAGQFF. The CDR3 DNA reads as TGCAGCGTCAGACTAGCGGGGCAGTTCTTC. This chain connects TRBV29-1 to TRBJ2-1; TRBD2 agrees at 10 bases. Germline CDR1 is SQVTM and CDR2 is ANQGSEA. V lost 6 bases and J lost 12; bases outside the gene matches: 2. The CDR3 is 10 amino acids.

A remark on this clonotype: Given a much more abundant clone one base away, this may be a read error. CDR3 DNA: TGTGCCAGCAGTGACTCGGCTAGATCATCTGAGCAGTTCTTC. This translates into CASSDSARSSEQFF. V is TRBV6-5 and J is TRBJ2-1; D is unresolved. Germline values: CDR1 MNHEY, CDR2 SVGAGI. This CDR3 is 14 amino acids long.

The chain combines TRBV9 with TRBJ2-4; no clear D. Trimming took 0 bases from V and 6 from J, leaving 13 bases between them. CDR1 SGDLS and CDR2 YYNGEE come from the germline V gene. The CDR3 length is 15 residues. The CDR3 DNA reads TGTGCCAGCAGCGTAGGCGGTTCTGGCGGAAACATTCAGTACTTC. Its translation is CASSVGGSGGNIQYF.

V gene TRBV7-6 combines with J gene TRBJ2-7; 8 nucleotides line up with TRBD2. CDR1 SGHVS and CDR2 FNYEAQ come from the germline V gene. There are 15 residues in the CDR3. V was clipped by 5 bases and J by 0 bases; unmatched bases: 6. CDR3 nucleotides: TGTGCCAGCAGCCTTCTAGGGACTAGCTCCTACGAGCAGTACTTC. This gives the protein CASSLLGTSSYEQYF.

This clonotype has just a few counts. The chain recombines TRBV15 with TRBJ2-1, with no clear D. The CDR3 contains 12 residues. CDR1 is LNHNV, CDR2 YYDKDF, per germline (reference sequence). V was pared by 8 bases and J by 2 bases, with 7 bases between. The CDR3 region has the DNA TGTGCCACCGCACCGGCCTACAATGAGCAGTTCTTC. This translates into CATAPAYNEQFF.

With regard to this clonotype: The junction differs from germline at one of its ends, possibly a read error. V gene TRBV14 combines with J gene TRBJ1-6; 7 bases are a match to TRBD1. The CDR3 sequence is 15 residues long. Germline CDR1 and CDR2: SGHDN and FVKESK. Here the CDR3 reads CARSHWDRKNSPLHF. CDR3 DNA sequence: TGTGCCAGGAGCCATTGGGACAGAAAGAATTCACCCCTCCACTTT. Variable domain in full (rest from reference TRBV14 and TRBJ1-6): EAGVTQFPSHSVIEKGQTVTLRCDPISGHDNLYWYRRVMGKEIKFLLHFVKESKQDESGMPNNRFLAERTGGTYSTLKVQPAELEDSGVYFCARSHWDRKNSPLHFGNGTRLTVT.

The genes are TRBV20-1 and TRBJ2-1; 9 bases are shared with TRBD1. Trimming removed 2 bases from V and 6 bases from J; junction bases left unmatched: 5. The CDR3 is 14 residues long. The germline V gene has CDR1 DFQATT and CDR2 SNEGSKA (reference sequence). CDR3 in amino acids: CSARFGTGFNEQFF. The CDR3 DNA sequence: TGCAGTGCTAGATTCGGGACAGGGTTCAATGAGCAGTTCTTC.

The chain couples TRBV20-1 to TRBJ2-4; D is tentatively TRBD1 or TRBD2 (5 bases each). The DNA matches TRBJ2-7 better at its end, which makes the J call doubtful. The germline V gene has CDR1 DFQATT and CDR2 SNEGSKA (reference sequence). The CDR3 consists of 12 residues. The CDR3 here is CSAPYRGFEQYF. CDR3 DNA sequence: TGCAGTGCTCCGTATCGGGGCTTCGAGCAGTACTTC.

This clonotype occurred a few times. The chain couples TRBV14 to TRBJ2-1, with 7 bases identical to TRBD2. The CDR3 has 15 residues. Germline V gene sequence: CDR1 SGHDN, CDR2 FVKESK. Losses at the gene ends were 1 base for V and 4 bases for J; bases not matched to a gene: 4. The CDR3 spells CASSQGERGYNEQFF. The CDR3 coding sequence is TGTGCCAGCAGCCAAGGCGAGCGGGGATACAATGAGCAGTTCTTC. Full variable domain (remainder filled in from reference TRBV14 and TRBJ2-1): EAGVTQFPSHSVIEKGQTVTLRCDPISGHDNLYWYRRVMGKEIKFLLHFVKESKQDESGMPNNRFLAERTGGTYSTLKVQPAELEDSGVYFCASSQGERGYNEQFFGPGTRLTVL.

In this sample, this clonotype turned up a few times. The chain uses TRBV4-3 and TRBJ1-4; a weak D match, TRBD1 (5 bases). The CDR3 is 16 residues long. Germline CDR1 is LGHNA and CDR2 is YSLEER. Trimming removed 2 bases from V and 7 bases from J, with 17 bases in between. The CDR3 DNA is TGCGCCAGCAGCCAACCCTTAGGGCAGGGCACTGAAAAACTGTTTTTT. Amino acid sequence: CASSQPLGQGTEKLFF.

This rearrangement joins TRBV6-5 to TRBJ2-1, with TRBD1 matching over 7 bases. The CDR3 covers 14 residues. CDR1 and CDR2 (germline): MNHEY, SVGAGI. The junction had 11 bases not matched to a gene; V was cut back by 2 bases and J by 13 bases. As DNA, the CDR3 is TGTGCCAGCAGTTACGGACAGGCTAAAGAGACCCAGTTCTTC. This encodes CASSYGQAKETQFF.

This clonotype was seen a few times. This chain links TRBV6-4 with TRBJ1-5, with unresolved D. Germline loops: CDR1 MRHNA, CDR2 SNTAGT. The CDR3 is 16 residues long. Trimming took off 4 bases at V and 2 bases at J, with 15 bases between the two ends. For the CDR3, the DNA is TGTGCCAGCAGTGCTGCGGGCGCTAGGCGCAATCAGCCCCAGCATTTT. Translating it yields CASSAAGARRNQPQHF.

V gene TRBV20-1 combines with J gene TRBJ2-3, with D uncertain. Germline values: CDR1 DFQATT, CDR2 SNEGSKA (reference sequence). The CDR3 consists of 15 residues. The germline V and J ends were trimmed by 6 bases and 0 bases, with 16 bases remaining between them. The CDR3 here is CSAAPPGWSTDTQYF. DNA of the CDR3: TGCAGTGCCGCCCCCCCCGGGTGGAGCACAGATACGCAGTATTTT.

In its sample, this clonotype was seen once. The chain has TRBV7-2 and TRBJ2-2; 11 nucleotides agree with TRBD1. Losses at the gene ends were 5 bases for V and 7 bases for J; bases not matched to a gene: 6. CDR1 is SGHTA and CDR2 is FQGNSA in the germline V gene. CDR3 length equals 15 residues. The CDR3 here is CASSVTGTGGGELFF. DNA for the CDR3: TGTGCCAGCAGCGTCACTGGGACAGGGGGCGGGGAGCTGTTTTTT.

This clonotype was seen a handful of times. The rearrangement joins TRBV7-9 to TRBJ1-2, with 11 bases that match TRBD1. Germline trimming cut 10 bases from V and 7 bases from J; bases unmatched to any gene: 5. Germline V gene data show CDR1 as SEHNR and CDR2 as FQNEAQ (reference sequence). This CDR3 spans 12 amino acids. The CDR3, as DNA: TGTGCCATAGGACAGGGGGCTTCTGGCTACACCTTC. Amino acid sequence: CAIGQGASGYTF.

Points on this clonotype: This may be a read error, as it is one base from a much larger clone. The chain employs TRBV24-1 and TRBJ2-7; TRBD1 matches at 10 bases. The CDR3 consists of 18 residues. Per the germline V gene, CDR1 is KGHDR and CDR2 is SFDVKD. V shed 4 bases, J shed 7 bases, and the junction held 18 bases outside the gene matches. CDR3 in amino acids: CATSDGTGVAGKANEQYF. The CDR3 coding sequence is TGTGCCACCAGTGACGGGACAGGGGTAGCGGGAAAGGCGAATGAGCAGTACTTC.

This clonotype has only a few counts. The chain recombines TRBV20-1 with TRBJ1-2, with D perhaps TRBD1 (5 bases). V dropped 3 bases and J dropped 4 bases, with 15 bases sitting between them. Germline V gives CDR1 DFQATT, CDR2 SNEGSKA (reference sequence). The CDR3 runs 14 residues. The CDR3 sequence is CSASSRRVSYGYTF. The CDR3, as DNA: TGCAGTGCTAGCTCGCGCAGGGTTAGCTATGGCTACACCTTC.

J is TRBJ2-5 and V is TRBV29-1; possible D gene TRBD1, 8 bases. CDR1 is SQVTM, CDR2 ANQGSEA, per germline. The V and J ends lost 6 bases and 11 bases respectively, with 37 bases between them. This CDR3 comprises 18 residues. CDR3 coding DNA: TGCAGCGTGAGGCAGACAGGGGAGGGGGACCTCCCCTACAATGAGCAGTACTTC. Translation gives CSVRQTGEGDLPYNEQYF.

Only a few counts were recorded for this clonotype. J is TRBJ2-7 and V is TRBV29-1; TRBD1 matches at 8 bases. V was pared by 7 bases and J by 0 bases, with 5 bases of the junction left unmatched. The CDR3 has 13 residues. Germline CDR1 SQVTM, CDR2 ANQGSEA. The CDR3 loop is CSGVTGDSYEQYF. CDR3 DNA: TGCAGCGGTGTGACAGGGGACTCCTACGAGCAGTACTTC.

This chain joins TRBV4-3 and TRBJ2-1; D unresolved. This CDR3 spans 13 amino acids. Trimming removed 1 base from V and 9 bases from J, with 10 bases in between. Germline values: CDR1 LGHNA, CDR2 YSLEER. This CDR3 reads CASSQGRSGEQFF. The CDR3 DNA sequence: TGCGCCAGCAGCCAAGGGAGATCGGGTGAGCAGTTCTTC.

V gene TRBV7-9 combines with J gene TRBJ2-3; 11 bases map to TRBD2. The V gene's germline CDR1 is SEHNR and CDR2 FQNEAQ (reference sequence). V gave up 7 bases and J gave up 3 bases; unmatched junction bases: 6. This CDR3 region has 15 residues. CDR3 DNA: TGTGCCAGCACCCTACTAGCGGGAGCAACAGATACGCAGTATTTT. It encodes CASTLLAGATDTQYF. The full variable domain, rest sourced from reference TRBV7-9 and TRBJ2-3, is DTGVSQNPRHKITKRGQNVTFRCDPISEHNRLYWYRQTLGQGPEFLTYFQNEAQLEKSRLLSDRFSAERPKGSFSTLEIQRTEQGDSAMYLCASTLLAGATDTQYFGPGTRLTVL.

This sequence joins TRBV7-8 and TRBJ2-3, with no clear D. Trimming cost V 2 bases and J 4 bases, with 10 bases left between them. The germline CDR1 and CDR2 sequences are SGHVS and FQNEAQ. The CDR3 is 14 residues long. This CDR3 reads CASSLKRVPDTQYF. CDR3 DNA: TGTGCCAGCAGCTTAAAAAGGGTCCCAGATACGCAGTATTTT. Full variable domain (outside the CDR3, taken from reference TRBV7-8 and TRBJ2-3): GAGVSQSPRYKVAKRGQDVALRCDPISGHVSLFWYQQALGQGPEFLTYFQNEAQLDKSGLPSDRFFAERPEGSVSTLKIQRTQQEDSAVYLCASSLKRVPDTQYFGPGTRLTVL.

The chain joins TRBV7-6 to TRBJ2-5; TRBD2 agrees at 9 bases. The CDR3 runs 16 residues. Germline V gene data show CDR1 as SGHVS and CDR2 as FNYEAQ. V lost 5 bases and J lost 11; bases outside the gene matches: 18. The CDR3 DNA follows: TGTGCCAGCAGCATTTTGAGCGGGGGGACCCACAATGAGCAGTACTTC. This translates into CASSILSGGTHNEQYF. Based on the CDR3 plus reference TRBV7-6 and TRBJ2-5, the full variable domain is GAGVSQSPRYKVTKRGQDVALRCDPISGHVSLYWYRQALGQGPEFLTYFNYEAQQDKSGLPNDRFSAERPEGSISTLTIQRTEQRDSAMYRCASSILSGGTHNEQYFGPGTRLLVL.

V and J are TRBV4-3 and TRBJ2-3, with 15 bases that match TRBD2. This CDR3 spans 18 amino acids. CDR1 LGHNA and CDR2 YSLEER come from the germline V gene. Trimming at V came to 0 bases and at J to 7 bases, leaving 8 bases not matched to a gene. The CDR3 region is CASSQETGLAGGSYTQYF. The CDR3 nucleotides are TGCGCCAGCAGCCAAGAGACCGGACTAGCGGGAGGGTCATATACGCAGTATTTT.

The chain has TRBV7-2 and TRBJ2-1; perhaps TRBD1 as D (5 bases). The CDR3 consists of 14 residues. Germline V gives CDR1 SGHTA, CDR2 FQGNSA. The V and J ends lost 1 base and 9 bases respectively, with 13 bases between them. The CDR3 DNA is TGTGCCAGCAGCTTAGGGGGCTCGAAGACTGAGCAGTTCTTC. Protein sequence: CASSLGGSKTEQFF. The variable domain in full, with the rest retrieved from reference TRBV7-2 and TRBJ2-1, is GAGVSQSPSNKVTEKGKDVELRCDPISGHTALYWYRQSLGQGLEFLIYFQGNSAPDKSGLPSDRFSAERTGGSVSTLTIQRTQQEDSAVYLCASSLGGSKTEQFFGPGTRLTVL.

The V gene is TRBV6-2 or TRBV6-3, the J gene TRBJ2-4; 8 nucleotides match TRBD1. From germline, CDR1 is MNHEY and CDR2 SVGEGT. The CDR3 contains 16 residues. V shed 5 bases, J shed 8 bases, and the junction held 14 bases outside the gene matches. The DNA of the CDR3 is TGTGCCAGCAGTCACCGACAGGGGTTTCTCTATGACATTCAGTACTTC. Encoded protein: CASSHRQGFLYDIQYF.